This T cell receptor beta chain comes out of a study of T cells in Graves' hyperthyroidism and ophthalmopathy. Background on the study: Prior to any treatment, at the point of initial diagnosis, peripheral blood was collected. Study-wide points: Most thyroid clonotypes expanded above 0.001 appeared in blood too.

TCR beta CDR3 sequences were amplified from RNA transcripts. In the first-round RT-PCR of the TCR CDR3, the HTBI primer set was used. MiXCR, run by TCRdb on the multiplex PCR reads, gives a single entry per CDR3 protein. The repertoire holds fewer than 800,000 distinct CDR3 sequences, with roughly 15% as singletons. Comments on this clonotype: Its specificity is unknown.

Graves' hyperthyroidism is called stable when ophthalmopathy does not progress within 18 months. Diagnostic assessment was based on clinical symptoms, serum thyroxine and TRAb, thyroid ultrasound and orbital computed tomography. In germline, CDR1 is MNHEY, CDR2 SMNVEV (reference sequence). The CDR3 covers 13 residues. Trimming shortened V by 6 bases and J by 10 bases, and 15 bases separated the two germline ends. This chain links TRBV27 with TRBJ2-2; possible D gene TRBD2, 6 bases. The sequenced sample consisted of blood. This TCR derives from a man younger than 35 with Graves' hyperthyroidism. Here the CDR3 reads CASRGRREEELFF. CDR3 bases: TGTGCCAGCAGGGGACGGAGGGAGGAGGAGCTGTTTTTT.